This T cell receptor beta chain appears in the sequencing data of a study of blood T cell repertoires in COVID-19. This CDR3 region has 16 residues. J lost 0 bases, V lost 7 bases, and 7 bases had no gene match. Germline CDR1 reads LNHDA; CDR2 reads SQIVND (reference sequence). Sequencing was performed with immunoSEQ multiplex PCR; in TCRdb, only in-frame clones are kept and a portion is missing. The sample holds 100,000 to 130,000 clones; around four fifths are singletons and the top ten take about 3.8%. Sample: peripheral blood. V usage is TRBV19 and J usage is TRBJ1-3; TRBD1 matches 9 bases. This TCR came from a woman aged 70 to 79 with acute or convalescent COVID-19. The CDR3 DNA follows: TGTGCCAGTACCCCGACAGGGGGTCTCTCTGGAAACACCATATATTTT. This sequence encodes CASTPTGGLSGNTIYF.